This paragraph reports one T cell receptor (beta chain). Its cognate antigen is unknown. This entry is derived from a study of CD8 T cells in Susac syndrome. Broader study findings: As the study acknowledged, the number of individuals in its TCR sequencing and HLA analysis was relatively small. The greatest CD8+ clonal expansion in Susac occurred in TEMRA cells and in active patients.

TCR beta sequencing covered blood CD8+ and CD4+ T cells. Germline V gene lookup returns CDR1 LGHDT and CDR2 YNNKEL (reference sequence). The CDR3 totals 16 residues. The V end lost 2 bases, the J end lost 0 bases, and 13 bases lay between the germline ends. An amount of RNA that ranged from 0.5 to 1 ug was reverse transcribed with random hexamers. The immunoSEQ assay covered 54 Vbeta and 13 Jbeta segments for CDR3. In TCRdb, the immunoSEQ multiplex PCR reads were re-called with MiXCR into one record per CDR3 protein. Of approximately 190,000 distinct CDR3 sequences listed, roughly 94% are singletons. Sequencing was carried out using CD8+ T cells from PBMCs. This chain joins TRBV3-1 and TRBJ2-5; D is undetermined. This clonotype originated in a human donor with Susac syndrome. The CDR3 nucleotides read TGTGCCAGCAGCCAACGGCGACAAGAATACCAAGAGACCCAGTACTTC. Its protein product is CASSQRRQEYQETQYF.